This TCR beta chain originates from a study of blood T cell repertoires in COVID-19. Study summary: Material from acute and convalescent COVID-19 was sourced from the United States, Italy and Spain.

The CDR3 length is 12 residues. V was shortened by 3 bases and J by 3 bases, with 8 bases between the two germline ends. Per the germline V gene, CDR1 is DFQATT and CDR2 is SNEGSKA (reference sequence). Here immunoSEQ multiplex PCR was the method, and the copy in TCRdb shows in-frame clones only, minus some. The data hold tens of thousands of clones, with 91% observed a single time. The source of this sequence is a man between 65 and 85 years old with active COVID-19. Sequencing was performed on peripheral blood. The V gene is TRBV20-1, the J gene TRBJ2-5; D may be TRBD1 (6 bases). For the CDR3, the DNA is TGCAGTGCTAGTCACAGGGAAGAGACCCAGTACTTC. Translated, it gives CSASHREETQYF.